Each of the 28 T cell receptor beta chains below was sequenced from the same sample in a study of cytomegalovirus exposure and HLA in healthy donors. Vbeta (60) and Jbeta (13) primers were used in the PCR. Using immunoSEQ multiplex PCR, the repertoire was profiled, and TCRdb retains in-frame clones only, with some absent. Among 150,000 to 200,000 clones, 75% to 85% were seen once, and the ten largest hold roughly 10%. The specimen was PBMCs. These receptors all stem from a man aged 45-60 years in good health and CMV-seropositive.

The chain is built from TRBV7-2 and TRBJ2-3; D may be TRBD2 (6 bases). CDR1 is SGHTA and CDR2 is FQGNSA in the germline V gene. The CDR3 is 16 residues long. V was cut by 6 bases and J by 6 bases, with 22 bases left in between. The CDR3 loop reads CASSTGDGGYIDTQYF. The CDR3, as DNA: TGTGCCAGCAGTACGGGGGACGGGGGTTATATTGATACGCAGTATTTT.

The chain links TRBV7-9 to TRBJ1-4; D ambiguous. CDR3 length equals 15 residues. Trimming removed 0 bases from V and 0 bases from J, with 5 bases in between. CDR1 and CDR2 from the germline V gene are SEHNR and FQNEAQ (reference sequence). The CDR3 nucleotides are TGTGCCAGCAGCTTAGCCGGGACAACTAATGAAAAACTGTTTTTT. This encodes CASSLAGTTNEKLFF.

This clone is a singleton in its sample. DNA for the CDR3: TGTGCCAGCAGTATACCGGGACAGGGTCGCGAGCAGTACTTC. Residues: CASSIPGQGREQYF. The chain joins TRBV6-5 to TRBJ2-7; 9 nucleotides line up with TRBD1. With 5 bases clipped from V and 6 bases from J, the junction kept 8 bases outside the gene matches. CDR3 size: 14 residues. The germline V gene encodes CDR1 MNHEY and CDR2 SVGAGI.

The gene calls are TRBV28 and TRBJ2-7; the match to TRBD2 covers 8 bases. The CDR3 length is 18 residues. Germline assignment: CDR1 MDHEN and CDR2 SYDVKM. The trim removed 7 bases at V and 0 bases at J, leaving 17 bases unmatched. CDR3 coding DNA: TGTGCCAGCATTGGACCAAGCCCGGAGCGGGGGAGCTCCTACGAGCAGTACTTC. Amino acids: CASIGPSPERGSSYEQYF. Drawing the rest from reference TRBV28 and TRBJ2-7, the complete variable domain is DVKVTQSSRYLVKRTGEKVFLECVQDMDHENMFWYRQDPGLGLRLIYFSYDVKMKEKGDIPEGYSVSREKKERFSLILESASTNQTSMYLCASIGPSPERGSSYEQYFGPGTRLTVT.

This clone was seen more than once but under ten times. This chain uses TRBV30 with TRBJ2-6; possibly TRBD1 for D (5 bases). Germline V lookup: CDR1 GTSNPN, CDR2 SVGIG (reference sequence). CDR3 length equals 14 residues. The V end was cut by 2 bases, the J end by 2 bases, with 7 bases between. CDR3: CAWSRGTGANVLTF. The CDR3 DNA reads TGTGCCTGGAGTAGGGGAACTGGGGCCAACGTCCTGACTTTC.

The chain combines TRBV5-1 with TRBJ2-7; 7 positions agree with TRBD1. Losses at the gene ends were 3 bases for V and 0 bases for J; bases not matched to a gene: 0. From germline, CDR1 is SGHRS and CDR2 YFSETQ. The CDR3 loop spans 13 amino acids. Written as DNA, the CDR3 is TGCGCCAGCAGCTGGGACAGCTCCTACGAGCAGTACTTC. This sequence encodes CASSWDSSYEQYF.

V is TRBV30 and J is TRBJ2-5; 7 bases line up with TRBD1. Germline loops: CDR1 GTSNPN, CDR2 SVGIG (reference sequence). CDR3 length: 14 residues. The V segment lost 2 bases and the J segment 0 bases; nucleotides outside the gene matches: 3. CDR3 in DNA: TGTGCCTGGAGTTTGACAGGGAACCAAGAGACCCAGTACTTC. Translated: CAWSLTGNQETQYF.

The genes are TRBV7-9 and TRBJ1-1; 9 bases map to TRBD1. V was pared by 2 bases and J by 5 bases, with 3 bases of the junction left unmatched. Looked up from germline, CDR1 is SEHNR and CDR2 is FQNEAQ (reference sequence). The CDR3 consists of 14 residues. CDR3: CASSLWDRETEAFF. The CDR3 DNA is TGTGCCAGCAGCTTATGGGACAGGGAAACTGAAGCTTTCTTT.

V gene TRBV19 combines with J gene TRBJ1-1; D not resolved. V lost 3 bases to trimming and J lost 3 bases, with 8 bases between them. CDR1 is LNHDA and CDR2 is SQIVND in the germline V gene (reference sequence). The CDR3 runs to 13 residues. As DNA, the CDR3 is TGTGCCAGTAGTATTCGGGTTGACACTGAAGCTTTCTTT. Translating gives CASSIRVDTEAFF.

The chain joins TRBV4-1 to TRBJ2-1; possibly TRBD2 for D (5 bases). V shed 0 bases and J shed 12 bases, with 9 bases lying between them. The CDR3 sequence is 12 residues long. CDR1 is MGHRA and CDR2 is YSYEKL in the germline V gene. The CDR3 protein is CASSQDRESQFF. The DNA for the CDR3 is TGCGCCAGCAGCCAAGATCGGGAATCGCAGTTCTTC.

This rearrangement joins TRBV11-2 to TRBJ2-4; tentative D call: TRBD1 (7 bases). The germline V and J ends were trimmed by 5 bases and 1 base, with 18 bases remaining between them. CDR1 is SGHAT and CDR2 is FQNNGV in the germline V gene. This CDR3 region has 17 residues. The CDR3 reads CASSGNRGGLAKNIQYF. In DNA form, the CDR3 reads TGTGCCAGCAGCGGGAACAGGGGAGGCTTGGCCAAAAACATTCAGTACTTC.

This chain joins TRBV5-4 and TRBJ2-5; a weak D match, TRBD1 (5 bases). There are 16 residues in the CDR3. Germline-derived CDR1 and CDR2 are SGHNT and YYREEE (reference sequence). V lost 3 bases and J lost 5, with 20 bases in between. The CDR3 is CASSSPSWAGRETQYF. CDR3 nucleotides: TGTGCCAGCAGCTCACCATCGTGGGCAGGGCGGGAGACCCAGTACTTC.

V is TRBV9 and J is TRBJ2-5, with 7 bases identical to TRBD2. Germline CDR1 and CDR2: SGDLS and YYNGEE. CDR3 length: 16 residues. J lost 4 bases, V lost 0 bases, and 9 bases had no gene match. CDR3 amino acids: CASSVGGGGRIETQYF. In DNA, the CDR3 is TGTGCCAGCAGCGTAGGGGGCGGGGGAAGGATAGAGACCCAGTACTTC.

This clone was seen only a few times. This chain joins TRBV28 and TRBJ2-3, with D possibly matching TRBD2 (6 bases). The V end was cut by 4 bases, the J end by 1 base, with 9 bases between. Germline CDR1 MDHEN, CDR2 SYDVKM. The CDR3 is made up of 14 amino acids. CDR3 nucleotide sequence: TGTGCCAGCAGTTGGGGGGTCGGCACAGATACGCAGTATTTT. Its protein is CASSWGVGTDTQYF.

The chain carries TRBV18 and TRBJ1-1; TRBD1 matches at 7 bases. This CDR3 region has 16 residues. In germline, CDR1 is KGHSH, CDR2 LQKENI. J was trimmed by 1 base and V by 4 bases; bases with no gene match: 9. CDR3 sequence reads: CASSRSQGPENTEAFF. In DNA, the CDR3 is TGTGCCAGCTCACGATCACAGGGGCCAGAGAACACTGAAGCTTTCTTT.

The V call is TRBV18, the J call TRBJ1-3; no clear D. CDR3 length: 15 residues. V lost 2 bases and J 0 bases, leaving 8 bases between the germline ends. Germline values: CDR1 KGHSH, CDR2 LQKENI. CDR3 in DNA: TGTGCCAGCTCACCAGGCTCAAGCTCTGGAAACACCATATATTTT. Translation gives CASSPGSSSGNTIYF.

The chain employs TRBV5-4 and TRBJ2-7, with TRBD1 as a possible D gene (6 bases). The V gene lost 4 bases and the J gene lost 4 bases, with 9 bases spanning the gap. CDR3 size: 12 residues. Germline assignment: CDR1 SGHNT and CDR2 YYREEE (reference sequence). The CDR3 DNA follows: TGTGCCAGCAGCCAAACAGGGTACGAGCAGTACTTC. Protein sequence: CASSQTGYEQYF.

The genes are TRBV19 and TRBJ2-1; 7 bases are a match to TRBD1. This CDR3 contains 14 residues. V dropped 7 bases and J dropped 0; count of bases not matched to a gene: 3. The germline gives CDR1 LNHDA, CDR2 SQIVND (reference sequence). The CDR3 DNA sequence: TGTGCCAGTATAGGGGGCAACTCCTACAATGAGCAGTTCTTC. The encoded protein is CASIGGNSYNEQFF.

The chain couples TRBV7-6 to TRBJ1-6; D might be TRBD1 (5 bases). The CDR3 consists of 14 residues. The germline gives CDR1 SGHVS, CDR2 FNYEAQ. V lost 8 bases to trimming and J lost 5 bases, with 13 bases between them. CDR3 sequence reads: CASSVGGDNSPLHF. Here the CDR3 DNA reads TGTGCCAGCTCTGTCGGGGGAGATAATTCACCCCTCCACTTT. The complete variable domain, with remaining parts taken from reference TRBV7-6 and TRBJ1-6, reads GAGVSQSPRYKVTKRGQDVALRCDPISGHVSLYWYRQALGQGPEFLTYFNYEAQQDKSGLPNDRFSAERPEGSISTLTIQRTEQRDSAMYRCASSVGGDNSPLHFGNGTRLTVT.

In this sample, this clone turned up once. The chain is built from TRBV11-2 and TRBJ2-7, with no clear D. CDR1 SGHAT and CDR2 FQNNGV come from the germline V gene. The length of the CDR3 is 15 residues. Between the trimmed V and J ends, which lost 0 bases and 3 bases, there was a span of 12 bases. The CDR3 DNA reads TGTGCCAGCAGCTTAGATCGCAAGCGCCTCTACGAGCAGTACTTC. This translates into CASSLDRKRLYEQYF. Looking up the rest from reference TRBV11-2 and TRBJ2-7 gives the full variable domain: EAGVAQSPRYKIIEKRQSVAFWCNPISGHATLYWYQQILGQGPKLLIQFQNNGVVDDSQLPKDRFSAERLKGVDSTLKIQPAKLEDSAVYLCASSLDRKRLYEQYFGPGTRLTVT.

The CDR3 DNA follows: TGTGCCAGCAGCTTAGCTACCCCAGCGGGTTTCGCCTACGAGCAGTACTTC. It specifies CASSLATPAGFAYEQYF. The gene calls are TRBV11-2 and TRBJ2-7; possibly TRBD2 for D (6 bases). CDR1 and CDR2 from the germline V gene are SGHAT and FQNNGV. The CDR3 covers 17 residues. Trimming stripped 1 base from V and 2 bases from J, with 18 bases between.

V usage is TRBV5-1 and J usage is TRBJ2-2; D gene unclear. The CDR3 runs 14 residues. Germline CDR1 reads SGHRS; CDR2 reads YFSETQ. Trimming left V 0 bases short and J 4 bases short, with 7 bases between. Here the CDR3 reads CASSLVQSTGELFF. The CDR3, as DNA: TGCGCCAGCAGCTTGGTACAGTCCACCGGGGAGCTGTTTTTT.

This clone was counted a few times. J is TRBJ1-3 and V is TRBV7-8; tentatively, D is TRBD1 (5 bases). Trimming shortened V by 0 bases and J by 0 bases, and 6 bases separated the two germline ends. Germline V gene sequence: CDR1 SGHVS, CDR2 FQNEAQ. This CDR3 contains 15 residues. This CDR3 reads CASSLATDSGNTIYF. The CDR3 DNA reads as TGTGCCAGCAGCTTAGCGACAGACTCTGGAAACACCATATATTTT. The full variable domain, its missing parts supplied by reference TRBV7-8 and TRBJ1-3, is GAGVSQSPRYKVAKRGQDVALRCDPISGHVSLFWYQQALGQGPEFLTYFQNEAQLDKSGLPSDRFFAERPEGSVSTLKIQRTQQEDSAVYLCASSLATDSGNTIYFGEGSWLTVV.

Comments on this clone: Likely a read error: the CDR3 ends without its conserved phenylalanine or tryptophan. V and J are TRBV6-1 and TRBJ1-3; D is unresolved. Germline CDR1 is MNHNS and CDR2 is SASEGT. The CDR3 contains 13 residues. V lost 2 bases and J 6 bases, leaving 8 bases between the germline ends. The CDR3 is CASSEPQTNTIYL. In DNA, the CDR3 is TGTGCCAGCAGTGAACCCCAGACAAACACCATATATCTT.

Only a few counts were recorded for this clone. The rearrangement links TRBV6-5 to TRBJ2-7; possible D gene TRBD1, 5 bases. V lost 0 bases and J 3 bases, leaving 12 bases between the germline ends. This CDR3 contains 15 residues. The germline V gene has CDR1 MNHEY and CDR2 SVGAGI. CDR3 sequence: CASSYSDQGVYEQYF. In DNA, the CDR3 is TGTGCCAGCAGTTACTCGGACCAAGGGGTCTACGAGCAGTACTTC.

The J gene is TRBJ2-2, the V gene TRBV30; 7 bases agree with TRBD1. V lost 1 base and J lost 5; bases outside the gene matches: 7. The length of the CDR3 is 15 residues. Germline assignment: CDR1 GTSNPN and CDR2 SVGIG (reference sequence). The CDR3 here is CAWSGTGTVTGELFF. DNA of the CDR3: TGTGCCTGGAGTGGAACCGGGACAGTAACCGGGGAGCTGTTTTTT.

The chain uses TRBV7-9 and TRBJ2-1; TRBD2 matches 8 bases. This CDR3 comprises 14 residues. Germline V gene data show CDR1 as SEHNR and CDR2 as FQNEAQ (reference sequence). With V trimmed by 5 bases and J by 4 bases, 4 bases remained unmatched. The CDR3 spells CASSRGGGYNEQFF. The DNA of the CDR3 is TGTGCCAGCAGCCGGGGGGGTGGGTACAATGAGCAGTTCTTC.

The chain employs TRBV4-3 and TRBJ2-7; TRBD1 matches 10 bases. CDR3 length: 15 amino acids. V shed 1 base and J 3 bases; nucleotides not matched to a gene: 3. The germline V gene encodes CDR1 LGHNA and CDR2 YSLEER. For the CDR3, the DNA is TGCGCCAGCAGCCAAGGAGGGACAGGGGACTACGAGCAGTACTTC. This encodes CASSQGGTGDYEQYF.